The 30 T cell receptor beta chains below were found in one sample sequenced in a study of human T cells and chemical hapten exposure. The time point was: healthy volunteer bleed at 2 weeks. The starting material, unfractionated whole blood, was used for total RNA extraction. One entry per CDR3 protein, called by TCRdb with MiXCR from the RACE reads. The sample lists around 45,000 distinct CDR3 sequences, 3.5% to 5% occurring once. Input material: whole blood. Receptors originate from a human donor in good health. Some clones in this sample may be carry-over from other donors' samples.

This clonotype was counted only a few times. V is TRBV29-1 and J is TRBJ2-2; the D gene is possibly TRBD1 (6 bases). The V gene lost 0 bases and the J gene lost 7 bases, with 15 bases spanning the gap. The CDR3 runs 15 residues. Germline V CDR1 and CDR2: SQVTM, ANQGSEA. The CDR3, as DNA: TGCAGCGTTGAAGAGTCAGGGGTTGATGGCGGGGAGCTGTTTTTT. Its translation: CSVEESGVDGGELFF.

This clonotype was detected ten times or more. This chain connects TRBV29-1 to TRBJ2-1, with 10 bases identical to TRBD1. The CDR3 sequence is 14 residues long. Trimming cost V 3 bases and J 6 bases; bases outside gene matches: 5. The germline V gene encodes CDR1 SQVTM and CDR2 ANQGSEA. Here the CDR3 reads CSVDRTGGFNEQFF. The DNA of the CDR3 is TGCAGCGTTGACAGGACAGGGGGGTTCAATGAGCAGTTCTTC.

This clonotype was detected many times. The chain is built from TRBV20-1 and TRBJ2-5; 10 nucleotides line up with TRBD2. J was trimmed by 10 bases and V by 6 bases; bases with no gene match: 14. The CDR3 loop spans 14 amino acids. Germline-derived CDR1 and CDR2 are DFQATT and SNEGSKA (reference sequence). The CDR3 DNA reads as TGCAGTGCCCCCCTAGCGGGAGACCCCCGAAGCCAGTACTTC. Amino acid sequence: CSAPLAGDPRSQYF.

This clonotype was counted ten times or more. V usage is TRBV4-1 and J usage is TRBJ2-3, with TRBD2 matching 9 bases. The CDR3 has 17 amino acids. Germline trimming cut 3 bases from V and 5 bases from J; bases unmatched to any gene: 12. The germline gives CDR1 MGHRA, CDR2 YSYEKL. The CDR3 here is CASSHPSVAGVKDTQYF. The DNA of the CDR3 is TGCGCCAGCAGCCACCCCTCCGTAGCGGGAGTTAAAGATACGCAGTATTTT.

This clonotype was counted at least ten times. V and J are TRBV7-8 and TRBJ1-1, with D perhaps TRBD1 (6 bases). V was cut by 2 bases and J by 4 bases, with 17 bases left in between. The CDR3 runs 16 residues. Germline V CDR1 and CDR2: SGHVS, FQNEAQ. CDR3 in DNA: TGTGCCAGCAGCTTAAAGGGGACACTGCTAGTCACTGAAGCTTTCTTT. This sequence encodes CASSLKGTLLVTEAFF. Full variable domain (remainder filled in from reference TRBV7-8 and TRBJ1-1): GAGVSQSPRYKVAKRGQDVALRCDPISGHVSLFWYQQALGQGPEFLTYFQNEAQLDKSGLPSDRFFAERPEGSVSTLKIQRTQQEDSAVYLCASSLKGTLLVTEAFFGQGTRLTVV.

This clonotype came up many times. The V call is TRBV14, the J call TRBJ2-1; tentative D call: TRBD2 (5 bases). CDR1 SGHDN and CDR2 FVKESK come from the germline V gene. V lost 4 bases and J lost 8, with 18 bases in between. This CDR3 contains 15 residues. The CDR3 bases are TGTGCCAGCAGCCTCTACGGACTCGGACGGGATGAGCAGTTCTTC. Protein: CASSLYGLGRDEQFF.

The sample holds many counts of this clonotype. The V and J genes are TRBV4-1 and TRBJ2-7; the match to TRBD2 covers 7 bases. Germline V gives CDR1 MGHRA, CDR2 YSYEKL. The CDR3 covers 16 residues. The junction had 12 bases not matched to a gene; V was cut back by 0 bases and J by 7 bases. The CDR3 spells CASSQEGRAIIREQYF. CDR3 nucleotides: TGCGCCAGCAGCCAAGAAGGGAGGGCCATCATAAGGGAGCAGTACTTC.

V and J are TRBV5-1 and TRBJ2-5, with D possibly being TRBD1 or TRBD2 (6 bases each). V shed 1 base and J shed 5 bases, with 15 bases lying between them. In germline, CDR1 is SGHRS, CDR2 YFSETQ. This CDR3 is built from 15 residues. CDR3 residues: CASSLTPTGGETQYF. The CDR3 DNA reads TGCGCCAGCAGCTTGACCCCGACAGGAGGGGAGACCCAGTACTTC.

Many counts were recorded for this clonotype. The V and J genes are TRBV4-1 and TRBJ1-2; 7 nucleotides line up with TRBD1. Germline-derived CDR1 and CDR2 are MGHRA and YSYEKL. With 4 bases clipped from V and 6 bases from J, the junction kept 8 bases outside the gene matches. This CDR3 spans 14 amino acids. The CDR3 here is CASSRIAGTDGYTF. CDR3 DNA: TGCGCCAGCAGCCGAATTGCCGGGACAGATGGCTACACCTTC.

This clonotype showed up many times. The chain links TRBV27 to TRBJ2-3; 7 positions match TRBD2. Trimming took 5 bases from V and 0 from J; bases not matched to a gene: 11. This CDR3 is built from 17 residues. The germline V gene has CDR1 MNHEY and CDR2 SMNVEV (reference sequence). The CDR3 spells CASSLRLAHSSTDTQYF. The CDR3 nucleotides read TGTGCCAGCAGTCTCCGACTAGCCCACTCTAGCACAGATACGCAGTATTTT.

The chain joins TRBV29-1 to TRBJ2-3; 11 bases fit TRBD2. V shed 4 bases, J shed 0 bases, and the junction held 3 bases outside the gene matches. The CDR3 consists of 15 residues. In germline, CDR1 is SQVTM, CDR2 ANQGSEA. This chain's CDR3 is CSVAGLAESTDTQYF. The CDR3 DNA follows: TGCAGCGTTGCGGGACTAGCGGAGAGCACAGATACGCAGTATTTT.

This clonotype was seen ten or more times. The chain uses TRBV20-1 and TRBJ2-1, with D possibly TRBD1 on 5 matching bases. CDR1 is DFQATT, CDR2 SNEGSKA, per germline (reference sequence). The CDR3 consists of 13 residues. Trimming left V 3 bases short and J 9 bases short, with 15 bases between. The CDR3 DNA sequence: TGCAGTGCTAGGGGGCCAGCCAGAGGTGAGCAGTTCTTC. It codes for CSARGPARGEQFF.

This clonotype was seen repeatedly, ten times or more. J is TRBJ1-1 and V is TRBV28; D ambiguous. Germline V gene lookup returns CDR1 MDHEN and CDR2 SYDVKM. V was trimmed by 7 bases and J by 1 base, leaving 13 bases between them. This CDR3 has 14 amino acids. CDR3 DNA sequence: TGTGCCAGCATCGCCCTTACGCCGAACACTGAAGCTTTCTTT. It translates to CASIALTPNTEAFF.

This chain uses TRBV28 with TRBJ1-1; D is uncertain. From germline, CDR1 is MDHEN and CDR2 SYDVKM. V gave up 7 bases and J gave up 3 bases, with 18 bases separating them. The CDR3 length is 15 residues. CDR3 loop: CASTPGGFADTEAFF. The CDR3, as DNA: TGTGCCAGCACCCCTGGAGGGTTCGCCGACACTGAAGCTTTCTTT.

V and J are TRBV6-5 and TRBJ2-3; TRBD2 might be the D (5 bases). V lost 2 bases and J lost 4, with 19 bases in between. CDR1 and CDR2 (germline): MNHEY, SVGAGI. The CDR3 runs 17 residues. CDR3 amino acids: CASSYDLAPSPPDTQYF. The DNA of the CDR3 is TGTGCCAGCAGTTACGACCTAGCTCCCTCTCCCCCAGATACGCAGTATTTT.

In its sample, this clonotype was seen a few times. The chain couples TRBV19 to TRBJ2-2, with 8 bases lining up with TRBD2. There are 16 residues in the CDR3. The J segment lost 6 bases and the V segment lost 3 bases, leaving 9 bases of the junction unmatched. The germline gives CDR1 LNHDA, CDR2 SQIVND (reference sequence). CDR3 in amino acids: CASSMYLTSGAGELFF. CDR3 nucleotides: TGTGCCAGTAGTATGTATCTTACTAGCGGAGCCGGGGAGCTGTTTTTT.

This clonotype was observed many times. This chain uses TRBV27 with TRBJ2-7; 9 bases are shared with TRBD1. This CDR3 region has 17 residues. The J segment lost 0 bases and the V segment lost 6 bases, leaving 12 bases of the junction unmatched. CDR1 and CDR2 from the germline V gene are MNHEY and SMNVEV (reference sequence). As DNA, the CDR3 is TGTGCCAGCAGCCCTTCGGGGACAGGGTACTTCTCCTACGAGCAGTACTTC. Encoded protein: CASSPSGTGYFSYEQYF.

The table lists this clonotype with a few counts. This CDR3 reads CASSPEGGGTEAFF. The CDR3 region has the DNA TGTGCCAGCAGCCCGGAAGGGGGCGGCACTGAAGCTTTCTTT. The chain couples TRBV27 to TRBJ1-1, with 7 bases aligning to TRBD1. J was trimmed by 4 bases and V by 6 bases; bases with no gene match: 8. CDR3 length: 14 residues. Per the germline V gene, CDR1 is MNHEY and CDR2 is SMNVEV (reference sequence).

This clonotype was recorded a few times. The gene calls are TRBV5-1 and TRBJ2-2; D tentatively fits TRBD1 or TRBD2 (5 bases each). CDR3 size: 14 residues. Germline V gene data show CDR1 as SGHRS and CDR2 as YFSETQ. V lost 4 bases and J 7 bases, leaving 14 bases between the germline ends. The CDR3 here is CASSTGTRFGELFF. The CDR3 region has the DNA TGCGCCAGCAGCACGGGGACCCGCTTCGGGGAGCTGTTTTTT. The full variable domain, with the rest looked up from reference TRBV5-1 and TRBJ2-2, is KAGVTQTPRYLIKTRGQQVTLSCSPISGHRSVSWYQQTPGQGLQFLFEYFSETQRNKGNFPGRFSGRQFSNSRSEMNVSTLELGDSALYLCASSTGTRFGELFFGEGSRLTVL.

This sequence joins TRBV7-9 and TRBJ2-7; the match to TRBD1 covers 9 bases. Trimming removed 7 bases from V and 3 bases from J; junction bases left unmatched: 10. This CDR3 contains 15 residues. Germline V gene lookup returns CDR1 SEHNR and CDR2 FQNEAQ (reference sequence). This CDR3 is CASIPGQGIIYEQYF. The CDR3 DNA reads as TGTGCCAGCATCCCGGGACAGGGTATTATCTACGAGCAGTACTTC.

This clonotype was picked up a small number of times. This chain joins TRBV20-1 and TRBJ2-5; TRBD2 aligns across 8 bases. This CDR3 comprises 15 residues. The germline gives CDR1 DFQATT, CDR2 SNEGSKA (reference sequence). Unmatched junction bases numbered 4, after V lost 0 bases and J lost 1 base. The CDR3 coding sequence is TGCAGTGCTAGAGATCTGCGGGGGGCCCAAGAGACCCAGTACTTC. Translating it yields CSARDLRGAQETQYF.

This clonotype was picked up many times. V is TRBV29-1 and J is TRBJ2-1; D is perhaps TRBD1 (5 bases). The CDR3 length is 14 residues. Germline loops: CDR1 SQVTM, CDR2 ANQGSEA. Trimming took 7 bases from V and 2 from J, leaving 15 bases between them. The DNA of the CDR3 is TGCAGCGGGGAAGGGGTCAATCCCTACAATGAGCAGTTCTTC. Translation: CSGEGVNPYNEQFF.

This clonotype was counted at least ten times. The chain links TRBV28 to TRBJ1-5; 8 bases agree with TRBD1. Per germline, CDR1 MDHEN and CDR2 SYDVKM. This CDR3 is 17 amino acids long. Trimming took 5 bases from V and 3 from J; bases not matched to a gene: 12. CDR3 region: CASSPWTGSPHNQPQHF. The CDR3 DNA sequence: TGTGCCAGCAGTCCTTGGACAGGGAGCCCCCACAATCAGCCCCAGCATTTT.

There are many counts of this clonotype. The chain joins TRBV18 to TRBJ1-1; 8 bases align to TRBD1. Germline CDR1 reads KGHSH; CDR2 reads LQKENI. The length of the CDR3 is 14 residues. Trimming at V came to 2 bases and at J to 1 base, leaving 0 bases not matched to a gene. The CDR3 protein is CASSPGTGNTEAFF. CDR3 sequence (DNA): TGTGCCAGCTCACCAGGGACAGGGAACACTGAAGCTTTCTTT. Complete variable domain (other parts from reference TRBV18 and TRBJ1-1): NAGVMQNPRHLVRRRGQEARLRCSPMKGHSHVYWYRQLPEEGLKFMVYLQKENIIDESGMPKERFSAEFPKEGPSILRIQQVVRGDSAAYFCASSPGTGNTEAFFGQGTRLTVV.

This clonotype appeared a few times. For the CDR3, the DNA is TGTGCCAGCAGTAGGGACAGGGGAAGAGATACGCAGTATTTT. Protein: CASSRDRGRDTQYF. The chain joins TRBV11-2 to TRBJ2-3; TRBD1 aligns across 10 bases. The CDR3 covers 14 residues. Trimming removed 6 bases from V and 5 bases from J; junction bases left unmatched: 5. Per germline, CDR1 SGHAT and CDR2 FQNNGV.

The CDR3 is CAWTGTGDYGYTF. CDR3 coding DNA: TGTGCCTGGACCGGGACAGGGGATTATGGCTACACCTTC. The chain links TRBV30 to TRBJ1-2; TRBD1 matches at 10 bases. Germline V CDR1 and CDR2: GTSNPN, SVGIG (reference sequence). The length of the CDR3 is 13 residues. V lost 4 bases and J lost 5; bases outside the gene matches: 4.

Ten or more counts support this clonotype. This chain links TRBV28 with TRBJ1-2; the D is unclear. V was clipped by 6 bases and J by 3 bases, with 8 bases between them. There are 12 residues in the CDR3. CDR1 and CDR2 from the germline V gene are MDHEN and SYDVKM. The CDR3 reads CASRGRDYGYTF. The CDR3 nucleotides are TGTGCCAGCAGGGGGAGGGACTATGGCTACACCTTC.

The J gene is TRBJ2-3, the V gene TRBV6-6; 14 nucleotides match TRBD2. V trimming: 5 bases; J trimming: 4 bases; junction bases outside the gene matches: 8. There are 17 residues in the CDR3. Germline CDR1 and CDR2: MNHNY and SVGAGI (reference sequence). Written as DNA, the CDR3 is TGTGCCAGCAGTCCCCTAGGACTAGCGGGAGGCCCAGATACGCAGTATTTT. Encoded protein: CASSPLGLAGGPDTQYF.

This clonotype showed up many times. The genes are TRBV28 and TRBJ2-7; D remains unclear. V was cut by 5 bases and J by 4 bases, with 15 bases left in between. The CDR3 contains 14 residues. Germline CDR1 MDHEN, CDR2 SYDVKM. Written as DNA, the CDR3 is TGTGCCAGCAGTCCTCCCCCCGGTGGTTACGAGCAGTACTTC. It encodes CASSPPPGGYEQYF.

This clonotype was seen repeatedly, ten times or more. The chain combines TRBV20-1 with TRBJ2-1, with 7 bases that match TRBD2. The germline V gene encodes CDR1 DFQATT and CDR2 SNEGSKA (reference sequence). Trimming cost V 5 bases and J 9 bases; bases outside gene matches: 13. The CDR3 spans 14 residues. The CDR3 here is CSAAGERGEGEQFF. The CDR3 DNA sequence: TGCAGTGCTGCGGGCGAGCGGGGAGAGGGTGAGCAGTTCTTC.